A selection of T cell receptor beta chains follows, all from one sample in a study of OX40 agonist ivuxolimab in advanced cancers. The protocol was immunoSEQ multiplex PCR, while the TCRdb copy is restricted to in-frame clones and leaves out a portion. This sample has approximately 90,000 clones, with roughly 91% found just once. This specimen consisted of CD4+ or CD8+ T cells sorted from blood, obtained in a trial of the OX40 agonist ivuxolimab. The receptor source for this set is an adult with an advanced solid tumor such as melanoma, head and neck, liver or kidney cancer. Both conserved end residues are part of each CDR3. The order of the fields is clone size, D gene, J gene, V gene, CDR3 protein, CDR3 DNA. D genes are given only for firm matches. Where a row states a size, it is once, few, many or the class of an expanded clone; other rows omit it.

.	TRBD2	TRBJ2-1	TRBV9	CASSVTSGTYNEQFF	TGTGCCAGCAGCGTAACTAGCGGGACTTACAATGAGCAGTTCTTC
.	TRBD2	TRBJ2-3	TRBV7-2	CASSLLAGGTDTQYF	TGTGCCAGCAGCTTACTAGCGGGAGGCACAGATACGCAGTATTTT
.	.	TRBJ2-1	TRBV7-3	CASSLTSGTYNEQFF	TGTGCCAGCAGCTTAACGTCAGGAACCTACAATGAGCAGTTCTTC
.	TRBD2	TRBJ2-1	TRBV28	CASHGRGAYNEQFF	TGTGCCAGCCATGGGCGGGGGGCCTACAATGAGCAGTTCTTC
.	.	TRBJ1-4	TRBV6-5	CASRRTATNEKLFF	TGTGCCAGCAGACGTACAGCAACTAATGAAAAACTGTTTTTT
.	TRBD2	TRBJ2-3	TRBV11-3	CASSSGLAGTDTQYF	TGTGCCAGCAGCTCAGGACTAGCGGGTACAGATACGCAGTATTTT
few	TRBD2	TRBJ2-3	TRBV5-4	CASSLSLAGGSTDTQYF	TGTGCCAGCAGCTTGTCGTTAGCGGGAGGTAGCACAGATACGCAGTATTTT
once	TRBD1	TRBJ1-2	TRBV27	CASSLGRGDYGYTF	TGTGCCAGCAGTTTAGGCAGGGGGGACTATGGCTACACCTTC
once	.	TRBJ1-2	TRBV28	CASTLSRQYGYTF	TGTGCCAGCACCCTCAGTCGGCAGTATGGCTACACCTTC
.	TRBD1	TRBJ2-2	TRBV29-1	CSVIRDRANTGELFF	TGCAGCGTTATCCGGGACAGGGCGAACACCGGGGAGCTGTTTTTT
.	TRBD2	TRBJ2-7	TRBV30	CAWNSGRGDEQYF	TGTGCCTGGAATAGCGGGAGAGGAGACGAGCAGTACTTC
.	.	TRBJ1-2	TRBV28	CASAPSGGSNYGYTF	TGTGCCAGCGCGCCCTCTGGGGGCTCTAACTATGGCTACACCTTC
.	.	TRBJ2-3	TRBV11-1	CASSQSTDTQYF	TGTGCCAGCTCCCAGAGCACAGATACGCAGTATTTT
.	.	TRBJ2-3	TRBV19	CASSTGLGITDTQYF	TGTGCCAGTAGTACCGGACTTGGCATCACAGATACGCAGTATTTT
.	.	TRBJ1-4	TRBV18	CASSPSRGAIGEKLFF	TGTGCCAGCTCACCCTCCCGTGGGGCTATAGGTGAAAAACTGTTTTTT
few	.	TRBJ2-7	TRBV10-1	CASSEADYEQYF	TGCGCCAGCAGTGAGGCAGATTACGAGCAGTACTTC
.	.	TRBJ2-5	TRBV28	CASSEAKQETQYF	TGTGCCAGCAGCGAGGCCAAGCAAGAGACCCAGTACTTC
.	TRBD2	TRBJ2-2	TRBV4-1	CASSQSPPGGMARGELFF	TGCGCCAGCAGCCAATCTCCCCCGGGGGGGATGGCGCGGGGGGAGCTGTTTTTT
.	.	TRBJ2-3	TRBV10-3	CAISVISLEYFTDTQYF	TGTGCCATCAGTGTCATCTCACTAGAATATTTCACAGATACGCAGTATTTT
.	TRBD1	TRBJ1-2	TRBV28	CASRQGAYGYTF	TGTGCCAGCAGACAGGGGGCCTATGGCTACACCTTC
.	.	TRBJ2-7	TRBV4-2	CASSHPGDTEQYF	TGTGCCAGCAGCCACCCCGGTGACACCGAGCAGTACTTC
.	TRBD1	TRBJ1-2	TRBV30	CAWAPGQGDYGYTF	TGTGCCTGGGCTCCGGGACAGGGGGACTATGGCTACACCTTC
.	TRBD1	TRBJ2-6	TRBV27	CASSSTGGAGANVLTF	TGTGCCAGCAGTTCCACAGGGGGCGCTGGGGCCAACGTCCTGACTTTC
.	TRBD1	TRBJ2-7	TRBV6-1	CASFRQGSHEQYF	TGTGCCAGCTTCCGACAGGGTTCACACGAGCAGTACTTC
.	.	TRBJ1-2	TRBV19	CATGTAGTVANYGYTF	TGTGCCACTGGGACGGCAGGGACTGTAGCTAACTATGGCTACACCTTC
.	TRBD1	TRBJ2-3	TRBV7-2	CASSLRQGADTQYF	TGTGCCAGCAGCCTGAGGCAGGGGGCAGATACGCAGTATTTT
few	.	TRBJ1-2	TRBV2	CASRGDGTYGYTF	TGTGCCAGCAGGGGAGACGGGACCTATGGCTACACCTTC
.	.	TRBJ1-2	TRBV28	CASSLLDTALSYTF	TGTGCCAGCAGTTTATTGGACACGGCGCTAAGCTACACCTTC
once	.	TRBJ1-4	TRBV28	CASSLGGPNEKLFF	TGTGCCAGCAGTTTAGGGGGGCCGAATGAAAAACTGTTTTTT
.	TRBD2	TRBJ2-5	TRBV4-2	CASSQGTSGAKETQYF	TGTGCCAGCAGCCAAGGAACTAGCGGGGCAAAAGAGACCCAGTACTTC
.	.	TRBJ2-7	TRBV6-5	CASSRRDNRDEQYF	TGTGCCAGCAGCCGCCGGGACAATCGAGACGAGCAGTACTTC
few	.	TRBJ2-1	TRBV28	CASSPPDYNEQFF	TGTGCCAGCAGTCCGCCCGACTACAATGAGCAGTTCTTC
.	TRBD2	TRBJ2-3	TRBV7-2	CASSRSGRTDTQYF	TGTGCCAGCAGCCGTAGCGGGAGGACAGATACGCAGTATTTT
.	TRBD2	TRBJ2-1	TRBV27	CASRVGGGTYNEQFF	TGTGCCAGCAGAGTCGGCGGGGGGACTTACAATGAGCAGTTCTTC
.	.	TRBJ2-3	TRBV6-4	CASAEGTGGNTDTQYF	TGTGCCAGCGCCGAAGGGACTGGGGGAAACACAGATACGCAGTATTTT
once	TRBD1	TRBJ2-3	TRBV5-1	CASSPTGVLPDTQYF	TGCGCCAGCAGCCCCACAGGGGTTCTCCCAGATACGCAGTATTTT
.	.	TRBJ1-5	TRBV19	CASSIVEGISNQPQHF	TGTGCCAGTAGTATAGTGGAGGGCATCAGCAATCAGCCCCAGCATTTT
.	.	TRBJ2-2	TRBV2	CASSVSPHNANTGELFF	TGTGCCAGCAGTGTTTCTCCACATAACGCGAACACCGGGGAGCTGTTTTTT
.	TRBD2	TRBJ2-3	TRBV2	CASSLDGLERTDTQYF	TGTGCCAGCAGTTTAGATGGACTAGAGCGCACAGATACGCAGTATTTT
.	TRBD1	TRBJ2-7	TRBV10-3	CAMGQGGYEQYF	TGTGCCATGGGACAGGGCGGTTACGAGCAGTACTTC
.	TRBD1	TRBJ1-5	TRBV5-6	CASSLRDRNQPQHF	TGTGCCAGCAGCCTCCGGGACAGAAATCAGCCCCAGCATTTT
.	TRBD1	TRBJ2-2	TRBV19	CASNRDSQNTGELFF	TGTGCCAGTAACCGGGACAGCCAGAACACCGGGGAGCTGTTTTTT
.	.	TRBJ1-5	TRBV7-2	CASSFLYQPQHF	TGTGCCAGCAGCTTTTTATATCAGCCCCAGCATTTT
.	.	TRBJ2-7	TRBV5-1	CASSGGTPPYEQYF	TGCGCCAGCAGCGGGGGGACTCCACCCTACGAGCAGTACTTC
.	.	TRBJ2-3	TRBV11-2	CASSATLGHTDTQYF	TGTGCCAGCAGTGCAACTTTAGGACACACAGATACGCAGTATTTT
few	TRBD2	TRBJ2-7	TRBV11-1	CASSKTSLAEQYF	TGTGCCAGCAGCAAGACCTCACTAGCGGAGCAGTACTTC
.	.	TRBJ2-5	TRBV7-2	CASSSPGRAGGGSQYF	TGTGCCAGCAGCTCGCCGGGGCGGGCGGGTGGCGGGTCCCAGTACTTC
.	TRBD1	TRBJ2-1	TRBV18	CASSRTGGPSYNEQFF	TGTGCCAGCTCACGTACAGGGGGCCCCTCCTACAATGAGCAGTTCTTC
.	TRBD1	TRBJ1-5	TRBV7-2	CASSFQGGNQPQHF	TGTGCCAGCAGCTTTCAGGGGGGCAATCAGCCCCAGCATTTT
.	.	TRBJ1-2	TRBV6-5	CASSYRQGSGYTF	TGTGCCAGCAGTTATAGGCAGGGTAGTGGCTACACCTTC
.	.	TRBJ1-5	TRBV29-1	CSVGDGDNQPQHF	TGCAGCGTTGGGGACGGAGACAATCAGCCCCAGCATTTT